This T cell receptor beta chain was sequenced during a study of OX40 agonist ivuxolimab in advanced cancers. Looked up from germline, CDR1 is SEHNR and CDR2 is FQNEAQ (reference sequence). The ends were cut back, 4 bases at V and 6 bases at J, with 19 bases in the middle. The CDR3 loop spans 17 amino acids. Sequencing used immunoSEQ multiplex PCR; TCRdb keeps in-frame clones, though not all of them. This sample has roughly 120,000 clones, with approximately 92% found just once. This chain joins TRBV7-9 and TRBJ1-6; D remains unclear. The TCR was taken from an adult with an advanced solid tumor such as melanoma, head and neck, liver or kidney cancer. The specimen comprised CD4+ or CD8+ T cells sorted from blood, sampled in a trial of the OX40 agonist ivuxolimab. DNA of the CDR3: TGTGCCAGCAGCTCCCCCCAAACCAATGATGGTAATTCACCCCTCCACTTT. Translated, it gives CASSSPQTNDGNSPLHF.